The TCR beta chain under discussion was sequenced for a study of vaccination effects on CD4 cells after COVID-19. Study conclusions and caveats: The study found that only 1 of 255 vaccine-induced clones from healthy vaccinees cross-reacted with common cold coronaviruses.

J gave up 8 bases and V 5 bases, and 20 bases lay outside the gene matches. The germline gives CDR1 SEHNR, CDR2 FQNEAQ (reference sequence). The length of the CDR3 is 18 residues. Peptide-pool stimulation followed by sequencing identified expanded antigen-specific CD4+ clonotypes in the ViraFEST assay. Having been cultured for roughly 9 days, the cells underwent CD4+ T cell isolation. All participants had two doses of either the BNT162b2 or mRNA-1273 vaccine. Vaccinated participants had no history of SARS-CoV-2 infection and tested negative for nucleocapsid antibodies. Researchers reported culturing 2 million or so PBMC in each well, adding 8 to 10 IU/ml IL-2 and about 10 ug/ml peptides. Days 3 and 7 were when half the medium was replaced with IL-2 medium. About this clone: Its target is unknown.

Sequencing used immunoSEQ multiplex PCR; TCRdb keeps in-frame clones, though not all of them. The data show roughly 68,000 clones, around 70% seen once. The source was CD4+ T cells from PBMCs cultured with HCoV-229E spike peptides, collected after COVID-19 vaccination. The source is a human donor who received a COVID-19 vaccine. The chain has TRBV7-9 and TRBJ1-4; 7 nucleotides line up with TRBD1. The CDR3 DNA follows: TGTGCCAGCAGCCTAAGACAGGGTCGTATCCTACAAAGAGAAAAACTGTTTTTT. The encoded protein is CASSLRQGRILQREKLFF. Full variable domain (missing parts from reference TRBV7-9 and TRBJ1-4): DTGVSQNPRHKITKRGQNVTFRCDPISEHNRLYWYRQTLGQGPEFLTYFQNEAQLEKSRLLSDRFSAERPKGSFSTLEIQRTEQGDSAMYLCASSLRQGRILQREKLFFGSGTQLSVL.